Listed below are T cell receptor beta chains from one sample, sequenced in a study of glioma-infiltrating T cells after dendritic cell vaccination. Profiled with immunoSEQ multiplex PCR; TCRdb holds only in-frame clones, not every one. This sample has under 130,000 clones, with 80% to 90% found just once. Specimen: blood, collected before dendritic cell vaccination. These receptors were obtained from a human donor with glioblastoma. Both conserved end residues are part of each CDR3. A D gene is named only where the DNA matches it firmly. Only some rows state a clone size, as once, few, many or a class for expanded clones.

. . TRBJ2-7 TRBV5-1 CASSLDAALEQYF TGCGCCAGCAGCTTGGATGCGGCTCTCGAGCAGTACTTC
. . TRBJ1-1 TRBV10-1 CASSELQGGTEAFF TGCGCCAGCAGTGAACTTCAGGGTGGCACTGAAGCTTTCTTT
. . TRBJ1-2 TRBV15 CATSREVLNYGYTF TGTGCCACCAGCAGGGAGGTTCTAAACTATGGCTACACCTTC
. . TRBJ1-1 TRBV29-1 CSVDAGEAFF TGCAGCGTTGATGCGGGTGAAGCTTTCTTT
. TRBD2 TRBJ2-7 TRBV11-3 CASSARRGDLAEQYF TGTGCCAGCAGCGCGCGGCGGGGGGACTTAGCCGAGCAGTACTTC
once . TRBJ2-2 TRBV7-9 CASSLAEGGELFF TGTGCCAGCAGCTTAGCGGAGGGAGGGGAGCTGTTTTTT
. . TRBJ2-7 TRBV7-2 CASSIAPSSYEQYF TGTGCCAGCAGCATAGCCCCTAGCTCCTACGAGCAGTACTTC
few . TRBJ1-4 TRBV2 CASNPPSNEKLFF TGTGCCAGCAATCCGCCGAGCAATGAAAAACTGTTTTTT
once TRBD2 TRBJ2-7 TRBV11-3 CASSLDSAGGGEQYF TGTGCCAGCAGCTTAGATTCCGCGGGGGGAGGCGAGCAGTACTTC
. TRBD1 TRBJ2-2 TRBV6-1 CASSVGTGGGELFF TGTGCCAGCAGTGTCGGGACAGGGGGAGGGGAGCTGTTTTTT
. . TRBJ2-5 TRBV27 CASLDSAQETQYF TGTGCCAGCCTCGACAGCGCCCAAGAGACCCAGTACTTC
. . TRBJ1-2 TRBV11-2 CASSLSGDRGYTF TGTGCCAGCAGCTTGTCGGGGGATCGGGGCTACACCTTC
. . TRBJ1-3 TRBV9 CASSVGLQSGNTIYF TGTGCCAGCAGCGTCGGACTACAATCTGGAAACACCATATATTTT
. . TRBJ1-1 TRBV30 CAGGGQNTEAFF TGTGCCGGCGGCGGCCAGAACACTGAAGCTTTCTTT
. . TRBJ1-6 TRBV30 CAWSRESPLHF TGTGCCTGGAGTCGGGAGTCACCCCTCCACTTT
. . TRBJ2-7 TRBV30 CAWTRGSGEQYF TGTGCCTGGACCCGAGGGTCCGGCGAGCAGTACTTC
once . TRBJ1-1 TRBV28 CASSLPYQGNTEAFF TGTGCTAGCAGTTTACCGTATCAGGGGAACACTGAAGCTTTCTTT
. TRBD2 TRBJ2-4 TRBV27 CASSRGNLAGGLEENIQYF TGTGCCAGCTCACGGGGGAACCTAGCGGGGGGCCTGGAGGAAAACATTCAGTACTTC
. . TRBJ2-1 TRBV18 CASSPPGNEQFF TGTGCCAGCTCACCACCCGGGAATGAGCAGTTCTTC
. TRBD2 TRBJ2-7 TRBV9 CASSKAGGLGDEQYF TGTGCCAGCAGCAAAGCGGGGGGCCTAGGAGACGAGCAGTACTTC
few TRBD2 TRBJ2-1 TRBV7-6 CASSLLAGGHNEQFF TGTGCCAGCAGCCTTCTAGCGGGGGGCCACAATGAGCAGTTCTTC
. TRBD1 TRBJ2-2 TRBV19 CASSPPGQGWLTGELFF TGTGCCAGTAGTCCCCCGGGACAGGGTTGGCTCACCGGGGAGCTGTTTTTT
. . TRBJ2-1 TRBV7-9 CASSPRPGGPTYNEQFF TGTGCCAGCAGCCCACGGCCCGGGGGGCCCACCTACAATGAGCAGTTCTTC
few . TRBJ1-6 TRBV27 CASSFPGTGALHF TGTGCCAGCAGTTTCCCAGGGACTGGGGCCCTCCACTTT
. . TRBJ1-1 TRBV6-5 CASRLQGGTEAFF TGTGCCAGCAGGCTCCAGGGAGGCACTGAAGCTTTCTTT
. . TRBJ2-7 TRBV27 CASSLIPQGSATMQYF TGTGCCAGCAGTTTAATCCCCCAGGGTTCGGCTACGATGCAGTACTTC
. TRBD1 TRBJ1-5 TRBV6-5 CASSQGTENQPQHF TGTGCCAGCAGTCAGGGGACAGAAAATCAGCCCCAGCATTTT